This T cell receptor beta chain was profiled in a study of tumor-infiltrating lymphocytes in primary liver carcinoma. For the study at large: Tissue type made little difference to sample yields of roughly 3.65 to 8 million productive TCRbeta reads. Study results and limitations: Blood trailed tumors significantly in top-250-clone fraction (p = 0.039).

To note about this clonotype: What it binds is not known.

Out of unsorted whole blood came the blood RNA, and germline DNA was extracted as well. Patients were chronically HBV-infected and treatment-naive. Starting from roughly 0.5 ug of total RNA, TCR beta cDNA was produced with a primer in the constant region. Amplification in three nested multiplex PCR rounds with slightly modified ARM-PCR gave rise to TCR beta libraries. Running around 10 cycles apiece, the first two PCR rounds relied on TRBV1-TRBV30 forward primers together with a C-beta reverse primer. TCRdb recomputed calls from the multiplex PCR reads with MiXCR, one row per CDR3 protein. The sample carries about 180,000 distinct CDR3 sequences, over 45% recorded once. Trimming removed 8 bases from V and 1 base from J, with 23 bases in between. CDR3 length equals 18 residues.

Sequenced material: peripheral blood. The sequence derives from a man between 35 and 55 years old with primary liver carcinoma and hepatitis B virus infection. This chain joins TRBV12-3 or TRBV12-4 and TRBJ2-2, with D uncertain. The CDR3: CASGVGLERVENTGELFF. The CDR3 nucleotides read TGTGCCAGCGGCGTTGGCCTGGAAAGGGTTGAGAACACCGGGGAGCTGTTTTTT.